This TCR beta chain was retrieved from a study of shared clonotypes between healthy human individuals. At the level of the study: Per-donor plates numbered three CD4 naive, three CD4 memory, two CD8 naive and one CD8 memory.

Method: immunoSEQ multiplex PCR; TCRdb's copy keeps in-frame clones and lacks some. Of fewer than 800,000 clones listed, 92% are singletons. The trim removed 4 bases at V and 4 bases at J, leaving 8 bases unmatched. This CDR3 is built from 15 residues. Germline CDR1 SGHTA, CDR2 FQGNSA. Naive-designated CD8 cells lacked CD45RO, were positively enriched for CCR7, and omitted terminally differentiated effector memory CD45RA+ cells. The chain joins TRBV7-2 to TRBJ1-2, with 8 positions matching TRBD1. This sequence originates from a man under 40 in good health. Material for sequencing was naive CD8+ T cells sorted from blood. The CDR3 region is CASSSFKTGVYGYTF. CDR3 nucleotide sequence: TGTGCCAGCAGCTCCTTCAAGACAGGGGTCTATGGCTACACCTTC.